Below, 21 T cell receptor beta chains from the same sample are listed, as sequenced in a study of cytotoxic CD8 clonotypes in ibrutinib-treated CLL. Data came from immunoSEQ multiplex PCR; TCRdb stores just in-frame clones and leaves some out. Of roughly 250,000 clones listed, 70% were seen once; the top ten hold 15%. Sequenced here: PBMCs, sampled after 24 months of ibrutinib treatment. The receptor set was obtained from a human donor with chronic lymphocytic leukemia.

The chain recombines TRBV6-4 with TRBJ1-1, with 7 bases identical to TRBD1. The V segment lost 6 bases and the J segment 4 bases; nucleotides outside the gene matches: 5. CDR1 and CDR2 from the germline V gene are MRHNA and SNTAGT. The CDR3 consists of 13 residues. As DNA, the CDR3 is TGTGCCAGCAGCCGCACAGGGGCCACTGAAGCTTTCTTT. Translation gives CASSRTGATEAFF.

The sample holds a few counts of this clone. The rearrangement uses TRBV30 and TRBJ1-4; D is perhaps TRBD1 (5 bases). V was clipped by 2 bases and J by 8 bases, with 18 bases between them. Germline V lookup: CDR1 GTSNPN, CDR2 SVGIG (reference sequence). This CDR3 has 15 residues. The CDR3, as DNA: TGTGCCTGGAGTCCCACCGGGGGGTGGACGGAAAAACTGTTTTTT. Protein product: CAWSPTGGWTEKLFF. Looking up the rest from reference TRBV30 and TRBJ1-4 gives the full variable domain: SQTIHQWPATLVQPVGSPLSLECTVEGTSNPNLYWYRQAAGRGLQLLFYSVGIGQISSEVPQNLSASRPQDRQFILSSKKLLLSDSGFYLCAWSPTGGWTEKLFFGSGTQLSVL.

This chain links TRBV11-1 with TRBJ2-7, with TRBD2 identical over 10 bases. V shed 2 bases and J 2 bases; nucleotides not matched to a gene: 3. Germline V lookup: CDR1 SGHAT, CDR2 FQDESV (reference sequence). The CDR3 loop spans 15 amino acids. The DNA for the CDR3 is TGTGCCAGCAGCTTACTAGCGGGAGAAACCTACGAGCAGTACTTC. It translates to CASSLLAGETYEQYF.

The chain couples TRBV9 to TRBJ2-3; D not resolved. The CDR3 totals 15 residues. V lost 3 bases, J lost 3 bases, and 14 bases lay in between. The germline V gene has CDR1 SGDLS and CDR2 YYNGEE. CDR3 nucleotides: TGTGCCAGCAGCGACCTCGGCGGTTCGACAGATACGCAGTATTTT. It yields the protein CASSDLGGSTDTQYF.

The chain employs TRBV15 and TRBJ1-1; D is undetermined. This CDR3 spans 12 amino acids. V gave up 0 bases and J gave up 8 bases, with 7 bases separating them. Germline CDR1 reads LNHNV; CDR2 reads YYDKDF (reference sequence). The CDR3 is CATSRDGGEAFF. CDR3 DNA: TGTGCCACCAGCAGAGATGGTGGAGAAGCTTTCTTT.

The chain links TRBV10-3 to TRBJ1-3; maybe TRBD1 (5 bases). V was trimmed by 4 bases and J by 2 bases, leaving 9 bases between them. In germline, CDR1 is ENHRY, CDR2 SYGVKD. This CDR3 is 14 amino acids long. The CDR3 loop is CAISADSTGNTIYF. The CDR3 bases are TGTGCCATCAGTGCCGACAGTACTGGAAACACCATATATTTT.

CDR3 DNA: TGTGCCAGCAGCGGACGGAAAGCCTACGAGCAGTACTTC. Protein: CASSGRKAYEQYF. The chain employs TRBV2 and TRBJ2-7; unclear D gene. Trimming took 6 bases from V and 2 from J, leaving 11 bases between them. Per germline, CDR1 SNHLY and CDR2 FYNNEI. The CDR3 loop spans 13 amino acids.

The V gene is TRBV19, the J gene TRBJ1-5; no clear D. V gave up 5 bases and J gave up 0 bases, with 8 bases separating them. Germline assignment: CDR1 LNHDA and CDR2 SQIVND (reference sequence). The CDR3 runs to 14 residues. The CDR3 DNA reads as TGTGCCAGTAGTCGAATAGATAGCAATCAGCCCCAGCATTTT. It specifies CASSRIDSNQPQHF.

In DNA form, the CDR3 reads TGCGCCAGCAGCTTCCCGACAGGCGTGAACACTGAAGCTTTCTTT. This encodes CASSFPTGVNTEAFF. This chain uses TRBV5-1 with TRBJ1-1, with D maybe TRBD1 (6 bases). V shed 2 bases and J shed 0 bases, with 11 bases lying between them. This CDR3 is built from 15 residues. Germline V gene sequence: CDR1 SGHRS, CDR2 YFSETQ.

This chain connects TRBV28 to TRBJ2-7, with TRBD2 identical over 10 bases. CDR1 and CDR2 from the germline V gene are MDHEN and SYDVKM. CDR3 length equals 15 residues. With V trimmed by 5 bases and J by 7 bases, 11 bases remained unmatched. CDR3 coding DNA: TGTGCCAGCAGTCCTAGCGGGAGCGTAAGACCGGAGCAGTACTTC. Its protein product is CASSPSGSVRPEQYF.

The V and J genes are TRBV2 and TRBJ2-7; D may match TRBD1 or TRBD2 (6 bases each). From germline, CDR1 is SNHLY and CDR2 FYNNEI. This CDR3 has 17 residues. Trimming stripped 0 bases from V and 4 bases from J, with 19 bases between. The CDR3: CASSEAYAIGGQYEQYF. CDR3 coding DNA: TGTGCCAGCAGTGAAGCTTATGCTATTGGGGGGCAGTACGAGCAGTACTTC.

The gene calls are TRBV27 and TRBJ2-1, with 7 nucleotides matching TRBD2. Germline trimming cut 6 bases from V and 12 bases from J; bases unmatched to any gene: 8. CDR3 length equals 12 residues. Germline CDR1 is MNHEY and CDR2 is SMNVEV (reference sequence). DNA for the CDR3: TGTGCCAGCAGGGGGGGGACTCTACGGCAGTTCTTC. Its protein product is CASRGGTLRQFF.

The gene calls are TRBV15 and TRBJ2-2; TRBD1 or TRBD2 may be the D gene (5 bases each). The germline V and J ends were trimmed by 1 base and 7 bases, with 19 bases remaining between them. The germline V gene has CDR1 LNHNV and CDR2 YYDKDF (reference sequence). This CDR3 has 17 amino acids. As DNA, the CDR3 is TGTGCCACCAGCAGAGTTCCCCGGGGCCCTAGGTTCGGGGAGCTGTTTTTT. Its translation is CATSRVPRGPRFGELFF.

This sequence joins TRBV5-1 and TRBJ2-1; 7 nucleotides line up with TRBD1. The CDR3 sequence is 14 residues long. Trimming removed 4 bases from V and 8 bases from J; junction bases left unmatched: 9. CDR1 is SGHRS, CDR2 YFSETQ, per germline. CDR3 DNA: TGCGCCAGCAGCCAACTCACAGGGGCCCATGAGCAGTTCTTC. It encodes CASSQLTGAHEQFF.

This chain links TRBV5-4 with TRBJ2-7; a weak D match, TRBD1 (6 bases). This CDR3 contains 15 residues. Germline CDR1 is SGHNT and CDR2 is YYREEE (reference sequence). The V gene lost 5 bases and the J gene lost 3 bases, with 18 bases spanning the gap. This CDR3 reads CASSLPGQRDYEQYF. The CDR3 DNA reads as TGTGCCAGCAGTCTACCCGGACAGCGAGACTACGAGCAGTACTTC.

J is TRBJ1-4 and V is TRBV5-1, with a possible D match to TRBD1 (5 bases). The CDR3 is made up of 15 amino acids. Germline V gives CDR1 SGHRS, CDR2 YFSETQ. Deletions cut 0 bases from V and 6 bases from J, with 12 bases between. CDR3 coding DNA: TGCGCCAGCAGCTTGGCCCAGGGAGGGGATGAAAAACTGTTTTTT. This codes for CASSLAQGGDEKLFF.

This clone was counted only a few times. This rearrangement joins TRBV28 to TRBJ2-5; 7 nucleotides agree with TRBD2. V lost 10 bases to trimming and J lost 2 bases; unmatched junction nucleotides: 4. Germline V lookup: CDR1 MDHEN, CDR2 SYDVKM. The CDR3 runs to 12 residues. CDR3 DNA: TGTGCCACCCTGGGGGGGCAAGAGACCCAGTACTTC. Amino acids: CATLGGQETQYF.

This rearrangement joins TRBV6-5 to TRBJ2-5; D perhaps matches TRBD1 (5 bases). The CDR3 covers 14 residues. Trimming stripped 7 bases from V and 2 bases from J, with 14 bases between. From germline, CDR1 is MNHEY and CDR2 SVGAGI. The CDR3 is CASKPGWGQETQYF. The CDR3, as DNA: TGTGCCAGCAAGCCAGGGTGGGGTCAAGAGACCCAGTACTTC.

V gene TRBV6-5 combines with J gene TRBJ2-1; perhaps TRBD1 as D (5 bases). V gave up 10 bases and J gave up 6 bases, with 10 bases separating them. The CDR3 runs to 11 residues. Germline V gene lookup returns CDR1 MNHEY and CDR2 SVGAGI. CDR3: CATGRANEQFF. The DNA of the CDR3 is TGTGCCACCGGCAGGGCCAATGAGCAGTTCTTC.

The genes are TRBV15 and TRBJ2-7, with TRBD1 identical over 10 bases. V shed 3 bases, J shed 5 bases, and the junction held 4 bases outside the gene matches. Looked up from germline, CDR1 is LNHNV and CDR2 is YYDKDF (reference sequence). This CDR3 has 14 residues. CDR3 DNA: TGTGCCACCAGCAGTGACAGGGGGCTCAACGAGCAGTACTTC. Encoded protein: CATSSDRGLNEQYF.

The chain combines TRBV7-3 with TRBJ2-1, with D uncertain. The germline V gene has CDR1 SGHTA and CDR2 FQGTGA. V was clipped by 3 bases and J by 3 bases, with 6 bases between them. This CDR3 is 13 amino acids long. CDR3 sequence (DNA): TGTGCCAGCAGCTTGTCGGGCTACAATGAGCAGTTCTTC. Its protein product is CASSLSGYNEQFF.